This T cell receptor (beta chain) was captured by sequencing in a study of PD-1 blockade in classical Hodgkin lymphoma. Regarding the study as a whole: At baseline, newly diagnosed patients reportedly showed less TCR diversity than healthy donors.

Trimming pared 4 bases from V and 0 bases from J, leaving 15 bases between. The CDR3 consists of 17 residues. The germline V gene encodes CDR1 KGHSH and CDR2 LQKENI. This sample's time point: cycle 4 day 1 (C4D1), after six to seven weeks of nivolumab. Each of the patients experienced relapse following autologous stem cell transplantation, and their brentuximab vedotin exposure differed. TCRdb keeps only in-frame clones here, not all; method: immunoSEQ multiplex PCR. The sample shows over 60,000 clones, more than 80% of them seen only once. A word on this clone: Its antigen is still unknown.

The receptor was isolated from a human donor with classical Hodgkin lymphoma. The starting material was peripheral blood mononuclear cells (PBMCs), obtained before the fourth cycle of nivolumab. The rearrangement uses TRBV18 and TRBJ1-4; D unresolved. The CDR3 region is CASSLVQQSATNEKLFF. The CDR3 DNA reads as TGTGCCAGCTCACTAGTCCAGCAATCGGCAACTAATGAAAAACTGTTTTTT.